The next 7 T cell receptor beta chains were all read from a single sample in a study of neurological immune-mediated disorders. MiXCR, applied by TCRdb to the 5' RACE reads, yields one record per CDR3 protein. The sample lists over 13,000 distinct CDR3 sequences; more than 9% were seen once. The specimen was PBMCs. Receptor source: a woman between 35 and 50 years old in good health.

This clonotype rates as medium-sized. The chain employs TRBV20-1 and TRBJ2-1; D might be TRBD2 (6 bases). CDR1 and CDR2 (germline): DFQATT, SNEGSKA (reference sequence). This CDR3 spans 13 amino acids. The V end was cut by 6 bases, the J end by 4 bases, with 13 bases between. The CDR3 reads CSAPLAGYNEQFF. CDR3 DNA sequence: TGCAGTGCCCCTCTGGCGGGGTACAATGAGCAGTTCTTC.

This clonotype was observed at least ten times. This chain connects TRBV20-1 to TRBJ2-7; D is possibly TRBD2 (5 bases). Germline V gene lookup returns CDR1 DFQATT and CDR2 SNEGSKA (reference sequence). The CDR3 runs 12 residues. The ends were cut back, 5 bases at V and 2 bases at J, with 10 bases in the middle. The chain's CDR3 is CSAWRLTYEQYF. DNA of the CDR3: TGCAGTGCTTGGCGACTAACCTACGAGCAGTACTTC.

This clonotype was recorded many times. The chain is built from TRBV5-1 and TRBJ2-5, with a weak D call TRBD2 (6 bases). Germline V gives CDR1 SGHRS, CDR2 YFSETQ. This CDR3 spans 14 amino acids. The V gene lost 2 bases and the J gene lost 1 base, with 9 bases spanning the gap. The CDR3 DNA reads TGCGCCAGCAGCTTAGGAGGGATCCAAGAGACCCAGTACTTC. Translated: CASSLGGIQETQYF.

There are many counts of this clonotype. The CDR3 is CASSLHPLGYGYTF. In nucleotides, the CDR3 is TGTGCCAGCAGCTTACACCCCCTGGGGTATGGCTACACCTTC. V gene TRBV7-2 combines with J gene TRBJ1-2; D is unclear. V was pared by 2 bases and J by 5 bases, with 12 bases between. CDR1 and CDR2 from the germline V gene are SGHTA and FQGNSA. This CDR3 region has 14 residues.

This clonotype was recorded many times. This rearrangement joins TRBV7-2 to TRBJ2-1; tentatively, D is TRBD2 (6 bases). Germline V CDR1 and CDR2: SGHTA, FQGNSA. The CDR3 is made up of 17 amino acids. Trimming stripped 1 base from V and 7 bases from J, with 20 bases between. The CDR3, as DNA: TGTGCCAGCAGCTTAGAGGGTCGACTAGATCCTCTAAATGAGCAGTTCTTC. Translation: CASSLEGRLDPLNEQFF.

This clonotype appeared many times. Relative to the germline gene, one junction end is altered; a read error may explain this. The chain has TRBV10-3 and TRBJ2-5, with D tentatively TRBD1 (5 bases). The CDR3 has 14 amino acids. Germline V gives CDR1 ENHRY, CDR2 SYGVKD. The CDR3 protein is CAISESGAQGTQYF. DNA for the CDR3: TGTGCCATCAGTGAGTCAGGGGCACAAGGGACCCAGTACTTC.

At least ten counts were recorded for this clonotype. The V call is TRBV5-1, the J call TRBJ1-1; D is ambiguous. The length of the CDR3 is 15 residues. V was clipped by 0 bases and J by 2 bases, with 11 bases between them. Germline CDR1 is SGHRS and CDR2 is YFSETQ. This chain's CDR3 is CASSLAGAGNTEAFF. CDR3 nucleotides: TGCGCCAGCAGCTTGGCGGGTGCAGGAAACACTGAAGCTTTCTTT.